These 25 T cell receptor beta chains came from one sample sequenced in a study of cytomegalovirus exposure and HLA in healthy donors. It was with 60 Vbeta and 13 Jbeta primers that the PCR ran. Clones were sequenced by immunoSEQ multiplex PCR, and TCRdb holds only the in-frame ones, with some missing. This table holds about 160,000 clones, 80% to 85% found once. The sample was PBMCs. These TCRs come from a male donor in good health and CMV-seropositive.

The chain is built from TRBV30 and TRBJ2-3; D is possibly TRBD2 (6 bases). The V gene's germline CDR1 is GTSNPN and CDR2 SVGIG (reference sequence). Between the trimmed V and J ends, which lost 2 bases and 8 bases, there was a span of 11 bases. CDR3 length: 12 amino acids. The CDR3 protein is CAWSPTEGTQYF. The CDR3 DNA reads TGTGCCTGGAGTCCGACGGAGGGTACGCAGTATTTT.

The V call is TRBV4-1, the J call TRBJ2-1; D perhaps matches TRBD2 (5 bases). CDR1 is MGHRA and CDR2 is YSYEKL in the germline V gene. The CDR3 is 16 amino acids. The V end was cut by 0 bases, the J end by 9 bases, with 18 bases between. CDR3 sequence (DNA): TGCGCCAGCAGCCAAGAAGGACTCGACCTGGTGGGTGAGCAGTTCTTC. Translation: CASSQEGLDLVGEQFF.

On this clone: The junction does not match germline at one end; this may be a read error. The chain carries TRBV7-8 and TRBJ2-7; D may be TRBD1 (6 bases). The CDR3 has 13 amino acids. Germline V gene sequence: CDR1 SGHVS, CDR2 FQNEAQ. In nucleotides, the CDR3 is TGTGCCAGCAGCGGGGGACACGGCTACGAGCGGTACTTC. This codes for CASSGGHGYERYF.

The rearrangement links TRBV5-1 to TRBJ1-3; D ambiguous. The V end lost 3 bases, the J end lost 0 bases, and 10 bases lay between the germline ends. CDR3 length: 15 amino acids. Germline-derived CDR1 and CDR2 are SGHRS and YFSETQ. The CDR3 DNA reads TGCGCCAGCAGCTATGGGCCGAGCTCTGGAAACACCATATATTTT. Residues: CASSYGPSSGNTIYF.

The J gene is TRBJ2-2, the V gene TRBV29-1; 8 bases match TRBD1. Germline V gene lookup returns CDR1 SQVTM and CDR2 ANQGSEA. V trimming: 6 bases; J trimming: 5 bases; junction bases outside the gene matches: 8. The CDR3 has 14 amino acids. The CDR3 loop is CSVQRQGSTGELFF. The CDR3 coding sequence is TGCAGCGTACAAAGACAGGGGTCGACCGGGGAGCTGTTTTTT.

This chain links TRBV5-1 with TRBJ1-1; 8 bases map to TRBD1. With V trimmed by 3 bases and J by 5 bases, 6 bases remained unmatched. Per germline, CDR1 SGHRS and CDR2 YFSETQ. CDR3 length equals 14 residues. The CDR3 DNA reads as TGCGCCAGCAGCTCCACAGGGGGATGGACTGAAGCTTTCTTT. It encodes CASSSTGGWTEAFF. The full variable domain, in which reference TRBV5-1 and TRBJ1-1 provide the parts outside the CDR3, is KAGVTQTPRYLIKTRGQQVTLSCSPISGHRSVSWYQQTPGQGLQFLFEYFSETQRNKGNFPGRFSGRQFSNSRSEMNVSTLELGDSALYLCASSSTGGWTEAFFGQGTRLTVV.

The chain employs TRBV14 and TRBJ2-7; D perhaps matches TRBD1 (6 bases). V lost 2 bases, J lost 3 bases, and 14 bases lay in between. The CDR3 sequence is 15 residues long. Germline V gene lookup returns CDR1 SGHDN and CDR2 FVKESK. This CDR3 is CASSQLWGLIYEQYF. The CDR3 nucleotides are TGTGCCAGCAGCCAACTCTGGGGGCTCATCTACGAGCAGTACTTC.

The V gene is TRBV11-2, the J gene TRBJ1-1; D remains ambiguous. The CDR3 runs to 13 residues. Trimming took 1 base from V and 0 from J, leaving 3 bases between them. Germline V lookup: CDR1 SGHAT, CDR2 FQNNGV. CDR3 in amino acids: CASSLVVNTEAFF. The CDR3 region has the DNA TGTGCCAGCAGCTTAGTAGTGAACACTGAAGCTTTCTTT.

This chain links TRBV5-1 with TRBJ2-2; D perhaps matches TRBD1 (5 bases). Germline-derived CDR1 and CDR2 are SGHRS and YFSETQ. This CDR3 spans 16 amino acids. V lost 5 bases and J 2 bases, leaving 16 bases between the germline ends. The CDR3 DNA reads TGCGCCAGCAGTGCCAGACAGATAGTAAACACCGGGGAGCTGTTTTTT. This gives the protein CASSARQIVNTGELFF.

The chain combines TRBV6-1 with TRBJ2-4; 7 positions match TRBD1. Germline V gene data show CDR1 as MNHNS and CDR2 as SASEGT. The CDR3 is 15 residues long. Trimming took 7 bases from V and 0 from J; bases not matched to a gene: 6. The CDR3 reads CASTEQGRAKNIQYF. In DNA, the CDR3 is TGTGCCAGCACCGAACAGGGGAGAGCCAAAAACATTCAGTACTTC.

The chain recombines TRBV4-1 with TRBJ1-2; TRBD1 matches 9 bases. Germline trimming cut 3 bases from V and 4 bases from J; bases unmatched to any gene: 3. Looked up from germline, CDR1 is MGHRA and CDR2 is YSYEKL. The CDR3 contains 14 residues. The CDR3 loop is CASSHPTGGYGYTF. The DNA for the CDR3 is TGCGCCAGCAGCCACCCGACAGGGGGCTATGGCTACACCTTC.

The CDR3: CASNQGNNQPQHF. For the CDR3, the DNA is TGCGCCAGCAACCAGGGGAACAATCAGCCCCAGCATTTT. The chain combines TRBV10-2 with TRBJ1-5, with D possibly being TRBD1 (6 bases). The CDR3 totals 13 residues. CDR1 WSHSY and CDR2 SAAADI come from the germline V gene. The germline V and J ends were trimmed by 7 bases and 3 bases, with 10 bases remaining between them.

The V call is TRBV27, the J call TRBJ2-7, with D possibly being TRBD2 (6 bases). The CDR3 has 13 amino acids. With 5 bases removed from V and 4 bases from J, the gap between germline ends came to 12 bases. Germline-derived CDR1 and CDR2 are MNHEY and SMNVEV (reference sequence). CDR3 bases: TGTGCCAGCAGTCTTGCTGGGAGGTACGAGCAGTACTTC. The encoded protein is CASSLAGRYEQYF.

The chain carries TRBV27 and TRBJ1-1; no definite D call. In germline, CDR1 is MNHEY, CDR2 SMNVEV (reference sequence). The V end lost 5 bases, the J end lost 5 bases, and 18 bases lay between the germline ends. The CDR3 totals 15 residues. This CDR3 is CASSPMSTMRTEAFF. The CDR3 coding sequence is TGTGCCAGCAGTCCTATGTCAACCATGCGAACTGAAGCTTTCTTT.

The chain recombines TRBV7-9 with TRBJ2-7; 13 positions match TRBD2. Germline-derived CDR1 and CDR2 are SEHNR and FQNEAQ (reference sequence). The ends lost 5 bases at V and 6 bases at J; junction bases unmatched: 4. This CDR3 is built from 14 residues. The CDR3 loop reads CASSPRLAGGEQYF. CDR3 coding DNA: TGTGCCAGCAGCCCTCGACTAGCGGGAGGCGAGCAGTACTTC. Supplemented by reference TRBV7-9 and TRBJ2-7, the full variable domain reads DTGVSQNPRHKITKRGQNVTFRCDPISEHNRLYWYRQTLGQGPEFLTYFQNEAQLEKSRLLSDRFSAERPKGSFSTLEIQRTEQGDSAMYLCASSPRLAGGEQYFGPGTRLTVT.

V gene TRBV28 combines with J gene TRBJ2-5; the D is unclear. This CDR3 region has 12 residues. V gave up 6 bases and J gave up 3 bases, with 8 bases separating them. Germline V gives CDR1 MDHEN, CDR2 SYDVKM. DNA for the CDR3: TGTGCCAGCAGGTCCCCTGAAGAGACCCAGTACTTC. It codes for CASRSPEETQYF.

The rearrangement uses TRBV25-1 and TRBJ1-1, with no clear D. The germline V gene has CDR1 MGHDK and CDR2 SYGVNS. Deletions cut 3 bases from V and 1 base from J, with 6 bases between. This CDR3 has 13 amino acids. CDR3 protein: CASSDDRNTEAFF. CDR3 coding DNA: TGTGCCAGCAGTGATGATAGGAACACTGAAGCTTTCTTT.

The V call is TRBV15, the J call TRBJ1-2; the D gene is possibly TRBD1 (5 bases). V was clipped by 3 bases and J by 3 bases, with 8 bases between them. The CDR3 contains 13 residues. Germline lookup yields CDR1 LNHNV and CDR2 YYDKDF (reference sequence). In DNA form, the CDR3 reads TGTGCCACCAGCAGTCTCAGGGACTATGGCTACACCTTC. It translates to CATSSLRDYGYTF.

V is TRBV6-1 and J is TRBJ1-6; 7 nucleotides line up with TRBD1. V was pared by 6 bases and J by 8 bases, with 4 bases of the junction left unmatched. The germline CDR1 and CDR2 sequences are MNHNS and SASEGT. The CDR3 runs to 13 residues. This chain's CDR3 is CASRDRTDSPLHF. In DNA form, the CDR3 reads TGTGCCAGCAGGGACAGGACGGATTCACCCCTCCACTTT.

This clone turned up a few times. The chain joins TRBV7-2 to TRBJ2-7; 7 bases line up with TRBD2. V was pared by 1 base and J by 4 bases, with 7 bases of the junction left unmatched. Germline V gives CDR1 SGHTA, CDR2 FQGNSA. CDR3 length equals 15 residues. The CDR3: CASSLEPAGYYEQYF. In nucleotides, the CDR3 is TGTGCCAGCAGCTTAGAACCAGCGGGGTATTACGAGCAGTACTTC.

J is TRBJ1-6 and V is TRBV5-8, with D possibly TRBD1 on 6 matching bases. This CDR3 is 12 amino acids long. V gave up 3 bases and J gave up 8 bases, with 6 bases separating them. Germline V gives CDR1 SGHTS, CDR2 YDEGEE. The CDR3 reads CASSYRDSPLHF. CDR3 nucleotide sequence: TGTGCCAGCAGCTACAGGGATTCACCCCTCCACTTT.

For this clone: Relative to the germline gene, one junction end is altered; a read error may explain this. The rearrangement joins TRBV7-2 to TRBJ2-7; D is perhaps TRBD1 (6 bases). This CDR3 is built from 14 residues. Germline V lookup: CDR1 SGHTA, CDR2 FQGNSA. The CDR3: CAGSLVQGIYEQYF. CDR3 DNA: TGTGCCGGCAGCTTAGTGCAGGGGATCTACGAGCAGTACTTC.

Comments on this clone: One junction end disagrees with the germline gene, perhaps due to a read error. The CDR3 DNA is TGTGCCAGCAGCCAATACCGATCCCCCTCTGGGGCCAACGGCCTGACTTTC. This codes for CASSQYRSPSGANGLTF. This chain uses TRBV14 with TRBJ2-6; tentatively, D is TRBD1 (5 bases). The CDR3 contains 17 residues. Germline V lookup: CDR1 SGHDN, CDR2 FVKESK.

V usage is TRBV15 and J usage is TRBJ2-7; TRBD2 might be the D (5 bases). The CDR3 runs 14 residues. Germline V CDR1 and CDR2: LNHNV, YYDKDF (reference sequence). Trimming took off 1 base at V and 2 bases at J, with 9 bases between the two ends. The CDR3 nucleotides are TGTGCCACCAGCAGAGCAGGAGGTCCCTACGAGCAGTACTTC. Protein product: CATSRAGGPYEQYF. The whole variable domain, remainder taken from reference TRBV15 and TRBJ2-7, is DAMVIQNPRYQVTQFGKPVTLSCSQTLNHNVMYWYQQKSSQAPKLLFHYYDKDFNNEADTPDNFQSRRPNTSFCFLDIRSPGLGDTAMYLCATSRAGGPYEQYFGPGTRLTVT.

The V gene is TRBV6-5, the J gene TRBJ2-7, with 8 bases that match TRBD1. Germline CDR1 reads MNHEY; CDR2 reads SVGAGI. J was trimmed by 3 bases and V by 6 bases; bases with no gene match: 1. CDR3 length: 12 residues. CDR3 region: CASRTGVYEQYF. Written as DNA, the CDR3 is TGTGCCAGCAGGACAGGGGTCTACGAGCAGTACTTC.